What follows describes a single TCR beta chain. This CDR3 spans 14 amino acids. The sample comes from a study of control samples from healthy donors and cancer patients. Method: immunoSEQ multiplex PCR; TCRdb's copy keeps in-frame clones and lacks some. Found here are 90,000 or so clones, around 90% of them singletons; the top ten hold approximately 7.6%. The sequence was collected from a woman in her sixties or seventies in good health. The chain is built from TRBV21-1 and TRBJ1-1; TRBD1 is the table's D call, not checked against the DNA. TRBV21-1 corresponds to a pseudogene. The sequencing sample was made of blood. This chain's CDR3 is CASSTRGKNTEAFF. The CDR3 region has the DNA TGTGCCAGCAGCACTAGGGGGAAGAACACTGAAGCTTTCTTT.